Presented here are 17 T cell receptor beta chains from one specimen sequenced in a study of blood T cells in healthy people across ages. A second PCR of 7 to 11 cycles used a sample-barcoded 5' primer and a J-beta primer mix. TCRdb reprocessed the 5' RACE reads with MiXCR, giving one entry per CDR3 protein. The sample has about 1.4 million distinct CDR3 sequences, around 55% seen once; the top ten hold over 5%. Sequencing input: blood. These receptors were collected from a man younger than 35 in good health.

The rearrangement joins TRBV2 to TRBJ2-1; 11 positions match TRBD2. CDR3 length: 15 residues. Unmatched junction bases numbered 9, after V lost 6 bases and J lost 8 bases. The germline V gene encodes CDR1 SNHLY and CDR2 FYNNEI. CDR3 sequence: CASRELGTSGDEQFF. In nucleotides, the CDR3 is TGTGCCAGCAGGGAATTAGGGACTAGCGGCGATGAGCAGTTCTTC.

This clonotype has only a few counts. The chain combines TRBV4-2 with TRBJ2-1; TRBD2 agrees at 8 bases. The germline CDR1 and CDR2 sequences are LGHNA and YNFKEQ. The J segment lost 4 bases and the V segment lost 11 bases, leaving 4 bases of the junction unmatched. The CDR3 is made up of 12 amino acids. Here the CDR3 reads CAREGQYNEQFF. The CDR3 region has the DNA TGTGCCCGGGAGGGCCAATACAATGAGCAGTTCTTC.

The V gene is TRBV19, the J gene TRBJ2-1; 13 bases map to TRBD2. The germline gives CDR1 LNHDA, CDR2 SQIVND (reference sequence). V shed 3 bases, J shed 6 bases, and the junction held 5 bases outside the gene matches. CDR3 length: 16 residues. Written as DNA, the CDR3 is TGTGCCAGTAGTATGTTTGGACTAGCGGGAGTCAATGAGCAGTTCTTC. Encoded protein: CASSMFGLAGVNEQFF. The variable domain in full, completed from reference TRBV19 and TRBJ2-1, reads DGGITQSPKYLFRKEGQNVTLSCEQNLNHDAMYWYRQDPGQGLRLIYYSQIVNDFQKGDIAEGYSVSREKKESFPLTVTSAQKNPTAFYLCASSMFGLAGVNEQFFGPGTRLTVL.

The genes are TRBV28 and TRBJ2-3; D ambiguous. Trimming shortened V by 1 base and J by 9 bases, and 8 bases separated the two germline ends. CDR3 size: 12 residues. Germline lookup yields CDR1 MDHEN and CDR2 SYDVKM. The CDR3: CASSLSLGTQYF. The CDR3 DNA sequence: TGTGCCAGCAGTTTATCTCTAGGAACGCAGTATTTT.

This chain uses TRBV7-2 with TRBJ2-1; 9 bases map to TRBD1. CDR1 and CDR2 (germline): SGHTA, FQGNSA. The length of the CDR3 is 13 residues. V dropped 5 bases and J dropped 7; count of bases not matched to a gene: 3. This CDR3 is CASSNGQGNEQFF. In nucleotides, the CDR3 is TGTGCCAGCAGCAACGGACAGGGGAATGAGCAGTTCTTC.

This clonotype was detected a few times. The CDR3 DNA is TGTGCCACCAGTCCCCGGAGCGGCAGCTCCTACGAGCAGTACTTC. This sequence encodes CATSPRSGSSYEQYF. The rearrangement joins TRBV15 to TRBJ2-7; possible D gene TRBD2, 5 bases. The V gene's germline CDR1 is LNHNV and CDR2 YYDKDF (reference sequence). This CDR3 has 15 amino acids. Trimming left V 6 bases short and J 0 bases short, with 15 bases between. Combining the CDR3 with reference TRBV15 and TRBJ2-7 gives the whole variable domain DAMVIQNPRYQVTQFGKPVTLSCSQTLNHNVMYWYQQKSSQAPKLLFHYYDKDFNNEADTPDNFQSRRPNTSFCFLDIRSPGLGDTAMYLCATSPRSGSSYEQYFGPGTRLTVT.

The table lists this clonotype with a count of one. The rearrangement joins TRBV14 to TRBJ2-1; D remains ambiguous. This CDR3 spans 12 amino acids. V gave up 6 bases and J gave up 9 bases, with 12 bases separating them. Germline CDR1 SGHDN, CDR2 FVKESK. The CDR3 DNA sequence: TGTGCCAGCAGAGGAGCCCGACCTGAGCAGTTCTTC. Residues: CASRGARPEQFF.

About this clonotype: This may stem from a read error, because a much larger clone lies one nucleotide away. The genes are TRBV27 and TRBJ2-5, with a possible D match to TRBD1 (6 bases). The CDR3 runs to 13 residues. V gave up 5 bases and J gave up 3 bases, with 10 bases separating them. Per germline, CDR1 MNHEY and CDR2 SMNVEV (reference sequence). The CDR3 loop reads CASSTWTEETQYF. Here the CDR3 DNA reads TGTGCCAGCAGTACCTGGACAGAAGAGACCCAGTACTTC.

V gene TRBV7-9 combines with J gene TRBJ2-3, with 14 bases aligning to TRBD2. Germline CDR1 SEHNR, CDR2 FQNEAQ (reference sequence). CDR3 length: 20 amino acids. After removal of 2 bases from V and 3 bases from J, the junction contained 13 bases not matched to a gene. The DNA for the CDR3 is TGTGCCAGCAGCTTAATCCGGGGGACTAGCGGGAGAGCTCAAACAGATACGCAGTATTTT. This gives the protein CASSLIRGTSGRAQTDTQYF. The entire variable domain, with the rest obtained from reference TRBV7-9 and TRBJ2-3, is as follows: DTGVSQNPRHKITKRGQNVTFRCDPISEHNRLYWYRQTLGQGPEFLTYFQNEAQLEKSRLLSDRFSAERPKGSFSTLEIQRTEQGDSAMYLCASSLIRGTSGRAQTDTQYFGPGTRLTVL.

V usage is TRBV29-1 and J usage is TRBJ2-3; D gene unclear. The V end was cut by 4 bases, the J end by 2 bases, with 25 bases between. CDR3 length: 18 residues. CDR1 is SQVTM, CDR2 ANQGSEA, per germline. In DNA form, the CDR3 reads TGCAGCGTTGTGGGGTTAGTATGGAACTCCTCGTCCACAGATACGCAGTATTTT. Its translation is CSVVGLVWNSSSTDTQYF.

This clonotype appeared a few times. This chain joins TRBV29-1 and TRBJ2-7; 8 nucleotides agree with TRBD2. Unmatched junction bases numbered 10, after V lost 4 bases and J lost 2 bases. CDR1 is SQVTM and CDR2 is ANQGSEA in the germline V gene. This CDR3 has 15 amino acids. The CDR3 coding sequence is TGCAGCGTTGTTGCGGGGGGCACCAGAACCTACGAGCAGTACTTC. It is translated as CSVVAGGTRTYEQYF.

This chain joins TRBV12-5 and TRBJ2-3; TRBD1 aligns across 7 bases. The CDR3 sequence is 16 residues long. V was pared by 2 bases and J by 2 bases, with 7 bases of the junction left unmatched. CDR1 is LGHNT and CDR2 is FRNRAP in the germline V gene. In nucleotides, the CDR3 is TGTGCTAGTGGTTTGTCGCAGGGGGTTTTCACAGATACGCAGTATTTT. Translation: CASGLSQGVFTDTQYF.

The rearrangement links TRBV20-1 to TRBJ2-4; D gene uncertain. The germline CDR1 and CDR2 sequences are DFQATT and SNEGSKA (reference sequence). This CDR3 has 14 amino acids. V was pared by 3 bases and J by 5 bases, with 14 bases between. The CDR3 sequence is CSASGLLPQNIQYF. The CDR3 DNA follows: TGCAGTGCTAGTGGGCTGCTCCCGCAAAACATTCAGTACTTC.

The CDR3 loop is CASSTQSGNSYEQYF. The CDR3 coding sequence is TGTGCCAGCAGCACACAGAGCGGGAACTCCTACGAGCAGTACTTC. V is TRBV7-2 and J is TRBJ2-7; 7 positions agree with TRBD2. Trimming removed 5 bases from V and 0 bases from J; junction bases left unmatched: 7. The V gene's germline CDR1 is SGHTA and CDR2 FQGNSA. CDR3 length: 15 residues.

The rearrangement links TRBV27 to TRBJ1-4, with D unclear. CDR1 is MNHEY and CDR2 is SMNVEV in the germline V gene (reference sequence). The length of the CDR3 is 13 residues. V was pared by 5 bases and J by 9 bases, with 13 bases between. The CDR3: CASSGAPRQKLFF. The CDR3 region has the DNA TGTGCCAGCAGTGGTGCGCCTCGGCAAAAACTGTTTTTT.

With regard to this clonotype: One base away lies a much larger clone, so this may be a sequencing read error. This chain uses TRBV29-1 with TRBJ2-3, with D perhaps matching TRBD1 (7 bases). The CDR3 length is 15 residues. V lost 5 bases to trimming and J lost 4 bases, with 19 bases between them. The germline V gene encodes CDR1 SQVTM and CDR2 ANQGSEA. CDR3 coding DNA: TGCAGCGTTAAGGAGGGGGCGTCTAGCGCAGATACGCAGTATTTT. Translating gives CSVKEGASSADTQYF.

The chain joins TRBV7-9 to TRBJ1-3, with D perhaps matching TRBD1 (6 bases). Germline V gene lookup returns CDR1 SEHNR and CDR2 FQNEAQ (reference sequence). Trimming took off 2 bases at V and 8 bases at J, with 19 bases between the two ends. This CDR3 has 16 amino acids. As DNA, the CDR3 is TGTGCCAGCAGCTTAACAACAGGGCGGATTTTGGACACCATATATTTT. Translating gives CASSLTTGRILDTIYF.